The T cell receptor beta chain described here comes from a study of human T cells and chemical hapten exposure. For the study at large: While the approximately 24-week study was under way, patients received diphenylcyclopropenone on the scalp every week.

The time point was: pre-sensitization, week 0. This sample's treatment: therapeutic diphenylcyclopropenone sensitization with weekly scalp DPC. TCRdb fed the RACE reads into MiXCR, producing one record per CDR3 protein. The top ten hold 0.9% to 1.5% of the sample, which has about 290,000 distinct CDR3 sequences, just under 8% seen once. The germline V gene encodes CDR1 MGHDK and CDR2 SYGVNS. The CDR3 is 16 residues long. V lost 2 bases, J lost 5 bases, and 10 bases stayed unmatched. The specimen was whole blood, collected in connection with sensitization to the hapten diphenylcyclopropenone (DPC). The chain recombines TRBV25-1 with TRBJ2-5, with TRBD2 identical over 8 bases. This sequence was found in a young man with alopecia areata. Some clones in this sample may be carry-over from other donors' samples. The CDR3 here is CASSEGPGGPIETQYF. CDR3 nucleotides: TGTGCCAGCAGTGAAGGTCCGGGGGGGCCGATCGAGACCCAGTACTTC.